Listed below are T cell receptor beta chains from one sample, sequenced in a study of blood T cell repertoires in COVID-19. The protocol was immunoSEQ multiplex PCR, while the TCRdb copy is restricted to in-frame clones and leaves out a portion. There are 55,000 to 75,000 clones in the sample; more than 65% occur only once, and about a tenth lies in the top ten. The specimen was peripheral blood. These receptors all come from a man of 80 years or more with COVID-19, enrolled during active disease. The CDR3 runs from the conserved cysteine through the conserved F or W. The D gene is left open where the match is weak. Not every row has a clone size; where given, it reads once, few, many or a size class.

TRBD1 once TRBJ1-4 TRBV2 CASLRGTNEKLFF TGTGCCAGCCTCAGGGGGACTAATGAAAAACTGTTTTTT
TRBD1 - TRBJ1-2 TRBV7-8 CASSLQGTGVNSYTF TGTGCCAGCAGCTTACAAGGGACAGGGGTTAATAGCTACACCTTC
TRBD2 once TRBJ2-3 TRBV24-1 CATSDQGTSGLSTDTQYF TGTGCCACCAGTGACCAGGGGACTAGCGGGTTGTCCACAGATACGCAGTATTTT
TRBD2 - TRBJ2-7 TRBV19 CASRTSGSYEQYF TGTGCCAGTAGGACTAGCGGGTCCTACGAGCAGTACTTC
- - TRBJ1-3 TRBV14 CASSPFTGLGNTIYF TGTGCCAGCAGCCCTTTCACAGGACTAGGAAACACCATATATTTT
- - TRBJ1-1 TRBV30 CAWTPGRWTEAFF TGTGCCTGGACCCCGGGGAGGTGGACTGAAGCTTTCTTT
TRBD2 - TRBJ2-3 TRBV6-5 CASSRAGASTDTQYF TGTGCCAGCAGTAGAGCGGGGGCGAGCACAGATACGCAGTATTTT
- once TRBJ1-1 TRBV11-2 CASSLTGRGTEAFF TGTGCCAGCAGCTTAACAGGGCGGGGGACTGAAGCTTTCTTT
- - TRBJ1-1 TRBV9 CASSVEGVGSTEAFF TGTGCCAGCAGCGTAGAGGGGGTGGGGAGCACTGAAGCTTTCTTT
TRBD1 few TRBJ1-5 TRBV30 CAWSPTGDQPQHF TGTGCCTGGAGTCCCACAGGGGATCAGCCCCAGCATTTT
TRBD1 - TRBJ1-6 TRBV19 CASSLGQGRRSPLHF TGTGCCAGTAGTCTCGGACAGGGGAGGAGATCACCCCTCCACTTT
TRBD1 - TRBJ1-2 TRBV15 CATSRDGTDSYGYTF TGTGCCACCAGCAGAGATGGGACAGACTCCTATGGCTACACCTTC
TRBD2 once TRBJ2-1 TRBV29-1 CSARGRGGGNEQFF TGCAGCGCCCGTGGCCGGGGGGGAGGCAATGAGCAGTTCTTC
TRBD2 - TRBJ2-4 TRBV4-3 CASSQVYVGRAGVAAKNIQYF TGCGCCAGCAGCCAAGTATACGTGGGGAGAGCGGGAGTTGCGGCCAAAAACATTCAGTACTTC
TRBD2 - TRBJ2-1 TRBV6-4 CASSAGLAPRNEQFF TGTGCCAGCAGTGCGGGACTAGCCCCTCGCAATGAGCAGTTCTTC
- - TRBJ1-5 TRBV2 CASRTGSNQPQHF TGTGCCAGCAGAACAGGAAGCAATCAGCCCCAGCATTTT
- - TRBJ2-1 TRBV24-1 CATRTGTNNEQFF TGTGCCACCAGAACCGGGACAAACAATGAGCAGTTCTTC